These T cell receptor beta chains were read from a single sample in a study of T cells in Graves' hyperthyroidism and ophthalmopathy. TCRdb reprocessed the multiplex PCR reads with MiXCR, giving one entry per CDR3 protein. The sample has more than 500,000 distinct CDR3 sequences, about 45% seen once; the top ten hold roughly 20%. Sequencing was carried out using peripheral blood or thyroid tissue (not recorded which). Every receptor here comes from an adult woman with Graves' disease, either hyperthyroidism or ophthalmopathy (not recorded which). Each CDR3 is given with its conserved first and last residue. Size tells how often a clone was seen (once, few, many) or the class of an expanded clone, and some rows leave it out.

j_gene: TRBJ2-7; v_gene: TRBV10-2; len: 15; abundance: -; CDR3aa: CASSEPLGQAYEQYF
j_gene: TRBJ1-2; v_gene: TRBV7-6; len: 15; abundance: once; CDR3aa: CASSFRFKPTGGHTF
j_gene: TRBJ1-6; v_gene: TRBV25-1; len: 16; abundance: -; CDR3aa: CASSEGRGRGNSPLHF
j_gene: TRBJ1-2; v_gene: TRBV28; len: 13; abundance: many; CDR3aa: CASSLGGGRGYTF
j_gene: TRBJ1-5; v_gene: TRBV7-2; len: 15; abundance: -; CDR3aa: CASTRRPTGGQPQHF
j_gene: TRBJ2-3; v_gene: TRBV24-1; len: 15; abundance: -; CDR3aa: CATSEPYLSADTQYF
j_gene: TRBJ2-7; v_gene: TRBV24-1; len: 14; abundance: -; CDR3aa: CATSDTRTGTKQYF
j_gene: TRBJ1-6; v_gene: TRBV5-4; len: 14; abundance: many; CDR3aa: CASSTGTVNSPLHF
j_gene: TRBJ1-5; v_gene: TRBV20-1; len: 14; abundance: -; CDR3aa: CSATQGAEGQPQHF
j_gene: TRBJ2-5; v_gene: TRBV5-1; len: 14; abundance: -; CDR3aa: CASSYGQGHETQYF
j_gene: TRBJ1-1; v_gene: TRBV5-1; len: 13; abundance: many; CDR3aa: CASSAQANTEAFF
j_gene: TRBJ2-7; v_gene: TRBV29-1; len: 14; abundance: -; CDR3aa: CSWGTQGFTYEQYF
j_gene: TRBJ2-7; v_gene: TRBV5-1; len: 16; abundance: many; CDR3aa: CASSLQNPGGPYEQYF
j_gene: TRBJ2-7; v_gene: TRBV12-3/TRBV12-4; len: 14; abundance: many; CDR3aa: CASSLRREAHEQYF
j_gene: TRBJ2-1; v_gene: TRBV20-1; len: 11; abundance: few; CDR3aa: CSAGLFGEQFF
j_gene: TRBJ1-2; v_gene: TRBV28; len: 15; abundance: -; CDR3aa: CASSLKGALSYGYTF
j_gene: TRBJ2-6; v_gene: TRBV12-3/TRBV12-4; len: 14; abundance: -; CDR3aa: CATGRSSGANVLTF